These T cell receptor beta chains were read from a single sample in a study of cytomegalovirus exposure and HLA in healthy donors. Sequencing was performed with immunoSEQ multiplex PCR; in TCRdb, only in-frame clones are kept and a portion is missing. The repertoire includes 180,000 or so clones, about 81% of them detected once, and 6.5% sits in the top ten. Sequencing was performed on PBMCs. The receptors stem from a woman aged 45-65 years in good health and CMV-seropositive. CDR3s include the opening cysteine and the closing phenylalanine or tryptophan. D genes are given only for firm matches. Some rows have no size entry. The others give once, few or many, or a class for an expanded clone.

>TRBJ2-5|-|TRBV5-1|TRBD2
TGCGCCAGCAGCTTGGCCGCCAGCGGGGGGGACCAAGAGACCCAGTACTTC
CASSLAASGGDQETQYF
>TRBJ1-5|-|TRBV30|-
TGTGCCTGGAGTAGCTCGGCGGTCAATCAGCCCCAGCATTTT
CAWSSSAVNQPQHF
>TRBJ1-6|-|TRBV11-2|-
TGTGCCAGCAGCACGTCGGGGGGCATTAGATCACCCCTCCACTTT
CASSTSGGIRSPLHF
>TRBJ2-5|-|TRBV2|-
TGTGCCAGCAGGGTCGGAGGGCCTCGAGAGACCCAGTACTTC
CASRVGGPRETQYF
>TRBJ2-3|-|TRBV27|TRBD2
TGTGCCAGCAGTTTAGCGGGGGGCTACACAGATACGCAGTATTTT
CASSLAGGYTDTQYF
>TRBJ1-6|-|TRBV5-1|TRBD1
TGCGCCAGCAGCCATGGGACAGGGGATAATTCACCCCTCCACTTT
CASSHGTGDNSPLHF
>TRBJ2-3|-|TRBV5-1|TRBD1
TGCGCCAGCAGCTTAGGACAGGGGGCGGGCACAGATACGCAGTATTTT
CASSLGQGAGTDTQYF
>TRBJ2-1|-|TRBV6-4|TRBD2
TGTGCCAGCAGACTAGCGGGAGGGCACGAGCAGTTCTTC
CASRLAGGHEQFF
>TRBJ2-5|-|TRBV9|-
TGTGCCAGCAGCGTAGGACCTATGAGGTACCAAGAGACCCAGTACTTC
CASSVGPMRYQETQYF
>TRBJ2-2|-|TRBV5-5|TRBD2
TGTGCCAGCAGCACGGGTACTAGCGGGTACACCGGGGAGCTGTTTTTT
CASSTGTSGYTGELFF
>TRBJ1-3|few|TRBV21-1|-
TGTGCCAGCAGCAAGGGCGACAGTGATGGAAACACCATATATTTT
CASSKGDSDGNTIYF
>TRBJ2-7|-|TRBV7-9|TRBD1
TGTGCCAGCAGCCCGGACAGGGTATCCTACGAGCAGTACTTC
CASSPDRVSYEQYF
>TRBJ1-3|-|TRBV11-2|-
TGTGCCAGCAGCTACCTTAGGGGGAGCTCTGGAAACACCATATATTTT
CASSYLRGSSGNTIYF
>TRBJ2-1|-|TRBV5-4|-
TGTGCCAGCAGCTTGGCCGCGGGGGCCGAATACAATGAGCAGTTCTTC
CASSLAAGAEYNEQFF
>TRBJ2-7|-|TRBV5-1|-
TGCGCCAGCAGCCCTCAGACTCTGTCAGAGCAGTACTTC
CASSPQTLSEQYF
>TRBJ2-7|-|TRBV7-2|TRBD2
TGTGCCAGCAGCCTACTAGCGGGGGAGTCCTACGAGCAGTACTTC
CASSLLAGESYEQYF
>TRBJ1-1|few|TRBV7-2|-
TGTGCCAGCAGCTTCACAGTACGCACTGAAGCTTTCTTT
CASSFTVRTEAFF
>TRBJ2-3|-|TRBV28|-
TGTGCCAGCAGTTCCCCCGCCGAGGGCGATACGCAGTATTTT
CASSSPAEGDTQYF